This T cell receptor (beta chain) was captured in a study of blood T cells in healthy people across ages. Study observations and caveats: Reliance upon unsorted PBMCs precluded definitive naive versus antigen-experienced comparison. Diversity estimated from one million T cells was considered an underestimate.

About this clonotype: What it binds is unknown. A read error may produce the germline difference seen at one junction end.

This CDR3 is 16 amino acids long. Germline V gene data show CDR1 as SGHVS and CDR2 as FQNEAQ. The authors ran a second PCR of about 7 to 12 cycles using a sample-barcoded 5' primer and a J-beta primer mix. TCRdb redid the calling of the 5' RACE reads with MiXCR, one entry per CDR3 protein. This sample yields 1.5 million to 2 million distinct CDR3 sequences, of which about 50% are seen a single time; 2.1% belongs to the top ten. The TCR comes from a woman aged 40 to 50 in good health. Source material: blood. The rearrangement joins TRBV7-8 to TRBJ2-1; 10 bases align to TRBD1. The CDR3 sequence is CASSQDRGLSGNERFF. CDR3 sequence (DNA): TGTGCCAGCAGCCAGGACAGGGGGTTGTCCGGGAATGAGCGGTTCTTC.